This passage covers 5 T cell receptor beta chains from one sample sequenced in a study of T cell changes during pregnancy in multiple sclerosis. Sequenced by immunoSEQ multiplex PCR; TCRdb stores in-frame clones only, minus some. The repertoire holds fewer than 20,000 clones, with 85% as singletons. The sample was CD8+ T cells from peripheral blood mononuclear cells, taken after pregnancy. Every receptor here comes from a female donor with multiple sclerosis, enrolled in a pregnancy study.

The J gene is TRBJ2-1, the V gene TRBV10-3, with a possible D match to TRBD2 (6 bases). The CDR3 spans 17 residues. The V end lost 0 bases, the J end lost 0 bases, and 12 bases lay between the germline ends. The germline V gene encodes CDR1 ENHRY and CDR2 SYGVKD. This CDR3 reads CAISESEGRSSYNEQFF. For the CDR3, the DNA is TGTGCCATCAGTGAGTCGGAAGGGAGGAGCTCCTACAATGAGCAGTTCTTC.

V usage is TRBV7-8 and J usage is TRBJ2-1; 14 bases line up with TRBD2. CDR3 size: 19 residues. Per the germline V gene, CDR1 is SGHVS and CDR2 is FQNEAQ. With V trimmed by 5 bases and J by 8 bases, 17 bases remained unmatched. The CDR3: CASSPRLAGGPRIVDEQFF. The CDR3 DNA is TGTGCCAGCAGCCCTCGACTAGCGGGAGGGCCACGGATTGTCGATGAGCAGTTCTTC.

The chain uses TRBV7-3 and TRBJ2-7, with 10 bases that match TRBD2. The CDR3 spans 15 residues. The V gene's germline CDR1 is SGHTA and CDR2 FQGTGA. V trimming: 5 bases; J trimming: 3 bases; junction bases outside the gene matches: 7. The CDR3 loop is CASSPTGLADYEQYF. DNA of the CDR3: TGTGCCAGCAGCCCGACCGGACTAGCGGACTACGAGCAGTACTTC.

The rearrangement joins TRBV6-4 to TRBJ2-1; TRBD2 matches at 14 bases. Per germline, CDR1 MRHNA and CDR2 SNTAGT. The trim removed 2 bases at V and 8 bases at J, leaving 2 bases unmatched. CDR3 length equals 15 residues. CDR3 in DNA: TGTGCCAGCAGTGACGGGACTAGCGGGAGTCATGAGCAGTTCTTC. This gives the protein CASSDGTSGSHEQFF.

The chain uses TRBV9 and TRBJ2-3; 13 bases match TRBD2. The CDR3 contains 17 residues. Trimming at V came to 6 bases and at J to 2 bases, leaving 9 bases not matched to a gene. Germline loops: CDR1 SGDLS, CDR2 YYNGEE. The CDR3 DNA is TGTGCCAGCACAACCGGGACTAGCGGGAAAAACACAGATACGCAGTATTTT. It yields the protein CASTTGTSGKNTDTQYF. Filled out from reference TRBV9 and TRBJ2-3, the complete variable domain reads DSGVTQTPKHLITATGQRVTLRCSPRSGDLSVYWYQQSLDQGLQFLIQYYNGEERAKGNILERFSAQQFPDLHSELNLSSLELGDSALYFCASTTGTSGKNTDTQYFGPGTRLTVL.